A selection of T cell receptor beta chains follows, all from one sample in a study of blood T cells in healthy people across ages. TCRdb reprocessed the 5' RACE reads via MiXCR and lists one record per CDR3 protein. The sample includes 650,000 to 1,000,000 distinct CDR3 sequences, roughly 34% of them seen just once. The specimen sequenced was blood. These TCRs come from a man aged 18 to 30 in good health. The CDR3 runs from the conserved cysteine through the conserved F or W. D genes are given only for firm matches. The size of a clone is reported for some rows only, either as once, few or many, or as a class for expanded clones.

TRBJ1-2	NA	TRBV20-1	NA	TGCAGTGCCCAACGAGGCGATGGCTACACCTTC	CSAQRGDGYTF
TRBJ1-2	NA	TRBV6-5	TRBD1	TGTGCCAGCAGTCCCGGGACAGGCTTCTATGGCTACACCTTC	CASSPGTGFYGYTF
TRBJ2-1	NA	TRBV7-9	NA	TGTGCCAGCAGCTTTCCGGGGCAGGGGCGCGGTAAAGTGGTAAATGGGCAGTTCTTC	CASSFPGQGRGKVVNGQFF
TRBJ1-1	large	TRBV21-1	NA	TGTGCCAGCAGCAAGGTGGGAATGGGATGGGGGGCATTCAACACTGAAGCTTTCTTT	CASSKVGMGWGAFNTEAFF
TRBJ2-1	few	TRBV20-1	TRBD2	TGCAGTGCCCCACTAGCGGGGGCCTACAAAATCTACAATGAGCAGTTCTTC	CSAPLAGAYKIYNEQFF
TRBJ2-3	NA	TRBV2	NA	TGTGCCAGCGGGTGGAGGACAGATACGCAGTATTTT	CASGWRTDTQYF
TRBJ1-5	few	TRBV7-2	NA	TGTGCCAGCAGTTCAGGTGCTTCGTACAGCAATCAGCCCCAGCATTTT	CASSSGASYSNQPQHF
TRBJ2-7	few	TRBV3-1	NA	TGTGCCAGCAGCCAGCCCCTGTGCTACGAGCAGTACTTC	CASSQPLCYEQYF
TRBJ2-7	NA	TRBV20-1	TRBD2	TGCAGTGCTAGAAGTGGACCGACTAGCTGGGACGAGCAGTACTTC	CSARSGPTSWDEQYF
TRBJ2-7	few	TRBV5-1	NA	TGCGCCAGCAGCCCCCGCCCCGATTACGAGCAGTACTTC	CASSPRPDYEQYF
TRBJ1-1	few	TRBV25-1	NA	TGTGCCAGCAGGGGTTCGAACACTGAAGCTTTCTTT	CASRGSNTEAFF
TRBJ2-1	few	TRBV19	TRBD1	TGTGCCAGTAGGAGTGGTGGGACAGACTACAATGAGCAGTTCTTC	CASRSGGTDYNEQFF
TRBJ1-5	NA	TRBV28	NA	TGTGCCATCACGTTCCCCCCGGGACACCAAGAGAAACCCCAGCATTTT	CAITFPPGHQEKPQHF
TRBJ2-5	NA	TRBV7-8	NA	TGTGCCAGCAGCTTAAGGGTCAGGATGATACAAGAGACCCAGTACTTC	CASSLRVRMIQETQYF
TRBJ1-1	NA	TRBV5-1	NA	TGCGCCAGCAGCTTGGAAGGTCGGGTCAACAGGGAGACTGAAGCTTTCTTT	CASSLEGRVNRETEAFF
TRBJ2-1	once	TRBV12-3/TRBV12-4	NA	TGTGCCAGCAGCCTTGACGCTAGCTCCTACAATGAGCAGTTCTTC	CASSLDASSYNEQFF
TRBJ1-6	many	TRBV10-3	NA	TGTGCCATCAGTCACGGGGCTGATGCCAATTCACCCCTCCACTTT	CAISHGADANSPLHF
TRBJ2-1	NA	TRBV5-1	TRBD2	TGCGCCGGCAGCGAGGCGGGGGTTACCTACAATGAGCAGTTCTTC	CAGSEAGVTYNEQFF
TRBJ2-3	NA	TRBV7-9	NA	TGTGCCAGCAGAAAATCCCATCTGGGTAACCGTATAGATACGCAGTATTTT	CASRKSHLGNRIDTQYF
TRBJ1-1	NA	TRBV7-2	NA	TGTGCCAGCAGCGCAGTACGGGACACTGAAGCTTTCTTT	CASSAVRDTEAFF
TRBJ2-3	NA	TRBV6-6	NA	TGTGCCAGCAGCACAGTTGCAGGGAGCACAGATACGCAGTATTTT	CASSTVAGSTDTQYF
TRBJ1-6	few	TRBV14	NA	TGTGCCAGCAGCCCAGGACAGCGCCCAAATTCACCCCTCCACTTT	CASSPGQRPNSPLHF
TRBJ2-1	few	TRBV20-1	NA	TGCAGTGCCCGCCAGGGGAGAGGCGCCTACAATGAGCAGTTCTTC	CSARQGRGAYNEQFF
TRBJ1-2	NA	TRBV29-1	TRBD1	TGCAGCGTGTTTACAGGGGGCTATGGCTACACCTTC	CSVFTGGYGYTF
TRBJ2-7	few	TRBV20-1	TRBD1	TGCAGTGCCCCGACAGGGAATGAGCAGTACTTC	CSAPTGNEQYF
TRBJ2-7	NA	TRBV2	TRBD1	TGTGCCAGCACTGAGCTAATTGGGGACAGTGGGTACTTC	CASTELIGDSGYF
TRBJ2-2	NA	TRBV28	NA	TGTGCCAGCGGTCAAACCCCCCGGGGGCCCACCGGGGAGCTGTTTTTT	CASGQTPRGPTGELFF
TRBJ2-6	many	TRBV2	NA	TGTGCCAGCAGGAGATCTGGGGCCAACGTCCTGACTTTC	CASRRSGANVLTF
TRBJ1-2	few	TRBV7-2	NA	TGTGCCAGCAGCTTAGCGCAGGGGATATTTGATGGCTACACCTTC	CASSLAQGIFDGYTF
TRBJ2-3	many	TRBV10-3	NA	TGTGCCATCAGTGAACACGGGGAGAGCACAGATACGCAGTATTTT	CAISEHGESTDTQYF
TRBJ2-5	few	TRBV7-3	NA	TGTGCCAGCAGCTTAAGAGAGCCGGGCCAAGAGACCCAGTACTTC	CASSLREPGQETQYF
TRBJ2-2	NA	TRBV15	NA	TGTGCCACCAGCAGCCCGACAGTTACGAACACCGGGGAGCTGTTTTTT	CATSSPTVTNTGELFF
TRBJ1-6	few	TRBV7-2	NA	TGTGCCAGCAGCTCGGCAGGCCGTCCCCTCCACTTT	CASSSAGRPLHF
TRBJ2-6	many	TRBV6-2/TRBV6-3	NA	TGTGCCAGCAGTAGGACAGCAACTGGGGCCAACGTCCTGACTTTC	CASSRTATGANVLTF
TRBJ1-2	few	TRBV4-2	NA	TGTGCCAGCAGCAGAGACAGGTCAGATGGCTACACCTTC	CASSRDRSDGYTF